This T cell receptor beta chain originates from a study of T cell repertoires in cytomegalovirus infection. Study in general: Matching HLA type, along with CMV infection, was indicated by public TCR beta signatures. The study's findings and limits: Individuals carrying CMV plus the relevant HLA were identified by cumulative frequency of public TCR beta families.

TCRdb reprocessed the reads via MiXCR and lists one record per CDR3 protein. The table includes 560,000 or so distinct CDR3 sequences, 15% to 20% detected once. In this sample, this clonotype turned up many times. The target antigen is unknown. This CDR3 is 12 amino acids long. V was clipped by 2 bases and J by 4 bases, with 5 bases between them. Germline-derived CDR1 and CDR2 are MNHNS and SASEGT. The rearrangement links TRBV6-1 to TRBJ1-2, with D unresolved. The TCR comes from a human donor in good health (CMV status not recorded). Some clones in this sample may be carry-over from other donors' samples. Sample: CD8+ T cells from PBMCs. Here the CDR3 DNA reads TGTGCCAGCAGTGAAACGCGCTATGGCTACACCTTC. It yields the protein CASSETRYGYTF.